These 16 T cell receptor beta chains share one sample of origin, sequenced in a study of blood T cell repertoires in COVID-19. TCRdb keeps only in-frame clones here, not all; method: immunoSEQ multiplex PCR. The sample lists about 210,000 clones, approximately 90% seen once, with around 0.7% in the top ten. The source material was peripheral blood. The receptor set was obtained from a man aged 40-49 years with acute or convalescent COVID-19.

The rearrangement links TRBV10-3 to TRBJ2-5, with a tentative D call TRBD2 (6 bases). CDR1 is ENHRY, CDR2 SYGVKD, per germline. Deletions cut 2 bases from V and 5 bases from J, with 21 bases between. This CDR3 spans 17 amino acids. The CDR3 DNA reads TGTGCCATCAGTGAGAGGGCGACCCCCGGCGGGATGGAGACCCAGTACTTC. It specifies CAISERATPGGMETQYF.

V is TRBV6-4 and J is TRBJ2-1, with D perhaps matching TRBD1 (6 bases). There are 16 residues in the CDR3. V shed 4 bases and J shed 5 bases, with 18 bases lying between them. Germline lookup yields CDR1 MRHNA and CDR2 SNTAGT. The CDR3 region has the DNA TGTGCCAGCAGTGCCACTCCTCAGCGGACAGACAATGAGCAGTTCTTC. This translates into CASSATPQRTDNEQFF.

The rearrangement links TRBV2 to TRBJ1-2; D unclear. The CDR3 has 12 residues. CDR1 SNHLY and CDR2 FYNNEI come from the germline V gene. Trimming left V 3 bases short and J 4 bases short, with 6 bases between. The CDR3 DNA is TGTGCCAGCAGTGACGAGGTCTATGGCTACACCTTC. This translates into CASSDEVYGYTF. The full variable domain, rest sourced from reference TRBV2 and TRBJ1-2, is EPEVTQTPSHQVTQMGQEVILRCVPISNHLYFYWYRQILGQKVEFLVSFYNNEISEKSEIFDDQFSVERPDGSNFTLKIRSTKLEDSAMYFCASSDEVYGYTFGSGTRLTVV.

This rearrangement joins TRBV5-1 to TRBJ1-1, with D unclear. The V gene lost 5 bases and the J gene lost 3 bases, with 11 bases spanning the gap. The CDR3 is 13 residues long. CDR1 is SGHRS and CDR2 is YFSETQ in the germline V gene. The CDR3 region is CASRLDGDTEAFF. CDR3 nucleotides: TGCGCCAGCAGACTAGACGGGGACACTGAAGCTTTCTTT.

The CDR3 DNA reads as TGTGCCAGCAGTTTGGAGACAGGGGGCAATCAGCCCCAGCATTTT. Its translation is CASSLETGGNQPQHF. This chain joins TRBV28 and TRBJ1-5; TRBD1 matches 8 bases. The germline gives CDR1 MDHEN, CDR2 SYDVKM. The CDR3 is 15 amino acids. V lost 3 bases, J lost 2 bases, and 3 bases stayed unmatched. The variable domain in full, completed from reference TRBV28 and TRBJ1-5, reads DVKVTQSSRYLVKRTGEKVFLECVQDMDHENMFWYRQDPGLGLRLIYFSYDVKMKEKGDIPEGYSVSREKKERFSLILESASTNQTSMYLCASSLETGGNQPQHFGDGTRLSIL.

The CDR3 DNA sequence: TGTGCCAGCAGCTGGGGACAGGAGAACACTGAAGCTTTCTTT. Translation gives CASSWGQENTEAFF. The rearrangement joins TRBV13 to TRBJ1-1; 8 bases agree with TRBD1. After removal of 4 bases from V and 1 base from J, the junction contained 2 bases not matched to a gene. Looked up from germline, CDR1 is PRHDT and CDR2 is FYEKMQ (reference sequence). The CDR3 spans 14 residues.

V gene TRBV6-5 combines with J gene TRBJ1-1; the D gene is possibly TRBD1 (6 bases). This CDR3 is 14 amino acids long. Trimming pared 3 bases from V and 0 bases from J, leaving 8 bases between. In germline, CDR1 is MNHEY, CDR2 SVGAGI. The CDR3 bases are TGTGCCAGCAGTTATCAGGGGCTGAACACTGAAGCTTTCTTT. Translated: CASSYQGLNTEAFF.

V gene TRBV18 combines with J gene TRBJ2-7; 11 positions match TRBD2. J lost 7 bases, V lost 2 bases, and 7 bases had no gene match. This CDR3 is 15 amino acids long. Germline loops: CDR1 KGHSH, CDR2 LQKENI. The CDR3 sequence is CASSPTGLAGGEQYF. Here the CDR3 DNA reads TGTGCCAGCTCACCAACCGGGCTAGCGGGAGGTGAGCAGTACTTC.

The chain combines TRBV18 with TRBJ1-5; D may be TRBD1 (6 bases). Trimming took off 5 bases at V and 3 bases at J, with 14 bases between the two ends. The CDR3 length is 15 residues. The germline V gene encodes CDR1 KGHSH and CDR2 LQKENI. This CDR3 is CASSATGSVNQPQHF. The CDR3 nucleotides read TGTGCCAGCTCAGCAACAGGGTCGGTCAATCAGCCCCAGCATTTT.

This chain uses TRBV5-1 with TRBJ2-5; D unresolved. CDR1 SGHRS and CDR2 YFSETQ come from the germline V gene. The CDR3 has 14 residues. Trimming shortened V by 2 bases and J by 1 base, and 9 bases separated the two germline ends. CDR3 sequence (DNA): TGCGCCAGCAGCTTTGAGACACCCCAAGAGACCCAGTACTTC. This sequence encodes CASSFETPQETQYF.

In this sample, this clone turned up a few times. The V gene is TRBV7-9, the J gene TRBJ2-7; no reliable D call. CDR1 SEHNR and CDR2 FQNEAQ come from the germline V gene (reference sequence). This CDR3 spans 13 amino acids. V was pared by 5 bases and J by 3 bases, with 11 bases between. The CDR3 region has the DNA TGTGCCAGCAGCGTGTCGGTCATCTACGAGCAGTACTTC. Translating it yields CASSVSVIYEQYF.

The chain uses TRBV27 and TRBJ2-3; D is perhaps TRBD1 (5 bases). Trimming took 2 bases from V and 9 from J, leaving 12 bases between them. CDR1 MNHEY and CDR2 SMNVEV come from the germline V gene (reference sequence). The CDR3 spans 13 residues. DNA of the CDR3: TGTGCCAGCAGTTTAAGGGGTCCCCTAACGCAGTATTTT. It translates to CASSLRGPLTQYF.

The rearrangement uses TRBV7-9 and TRBJ1-3; 7 bases are shared with TRBD1. The CDR3 is made up of 15 amino acids. Trimming removed 2 bases from V and 8 bases from J; junction bases left unmatched: 9. Germline values: CDR1 SEHNR, CDR2 FQNEAQ (reference sequence). CDR3 sequence reads: CASSLSEGAGDTIYF. The CDR3 DNA reads as TGTGCCAGCAGCTTATCTGAGGGGGCCGGGGACACCATATATTTT.

In this sample, this clone turned up a few times. J is TRBJ1-5 and V is TRBV3-1 (or the pseudogene TRBV3-2); the D gene is possibly TRBD1 (5 bases). V shed 4 bases and J shed 2 bases, with 12 bases lying between them. Germline CDR1 reads LGHDT; CDR2 reads YNNKEL (reference sequence). The CDR3 runs to 15 residues. The CDR3: CASSLGVRGNQPQHF. The CDR3 DNA sequence: TGTGCCAGCAGCCTAGGGGTAAGGGGCAATCAGCCCCAGCATTTT.

This clone has a single count. The CDR3 DNA reads as TGTGCCAGCAGCTTAGGAGGACAGGGGGCAGGGTATGGCTACACCTTC. This encodes CASSLGGQGAGYGYTF. V is TRBV7-8 and J is TRBJ1-2; TRBD1 aligns across 11 bases. J was trimmed by 5 bases and V by 1 base; bases with no gene match: 6. The germline V gene has CDR1 SGHVS and CDR2 FQNEAQ. The CDR3 is 16 amino acids.

The gene calls are TRBV19 and TRBJ2-7, with D possibly being TRBD1 (5 bases). Trimming left V 5 bases short and J 3 bases short, with 14 bases between. The germline V gene has CDR1 LNHDA and CDR2 SQIVND (reference sequence). The CDR3 runs to 14 residues. CDR3 in amino acids: CASSSGHNVYEQYF. The CDR3 coding sequence is TGTGCCAGTAGTTCTGGACACAACGTCTACGAGCAGTACTTC. Using reference TRBV19 and TRBJ2-7 for the parts outside the CDR3, the full variable domain is DGGITQSPKYLFRKEGQNVTLSCEQNLNHDAMYWYRQDPGQGLRLIYYSQIVNDFQKGDIAEGYSVSREKKESFPLTVTSAQKNPTAFYLCASSSGHNVYEQYFGPGTRLTVT.